This is a list of T cell receptor beta chains from one sample in a study of regulatory T cells in long-lasting Graves disease. TCRdb reprocessed the multiplex PCR reads via MiXCR and lists one record per CDR3 protein. Among around 330,000 distinct CDR3 sequences, approximately 20% were seen once, and the ten largest hold around 37%. The sample consisted of peripheral blood mononuclear cells (PBMCs), taken at new diagnosis, from a patient treated with antithyroid drugs. The receptors were sampled from a female donor with Graves disease. Both conserved end residues are part of each CDR3. D genes are given only for firm matches. Expanded clones get a size class; other rows say once, few or many, or leave the size out.

CDR3aa: CASSLLASTDTQYF
CDR3nt: TGTGCCAGCAGCTTGCTAGCTAGCACAGATACGCAGTATTTT
v_gene: TRBV11-3
d_gene: NA
j_gene: TRBJ2-3
abundance: many

CDR3aa: CASSAGGTDTQYF
CDR3nt: TGTGCCAGCAGTGCTGGTGGCACAGATACGCAGTATTTT
v_gene: TRBV6-1
d_gene: NA
j_gene: TRBJ2-3
abundance: many

CDR3aa: CASSLDRADLYEQYF
CDR3nt: TGTGCCAGCAGCTTGGACCGGGCAGACCTCTACGAGCAGTACTTC
v_gene: TRBV7-9
d_gene: NA
j_gene: TRBJ2-7
abundance: many

CDR3aa: CASSLPSGDSYEQYF
CDR3nt: TGTGCCAGCAGTTTACCCTCGGGGGATTCCTACGAGCAGTACTTC
v_gene: TRBV28
d_gene: NA
j_gene: TRBJ2-7
abundance: many

CDR3aa: CSAAPGQGRGEQYF
CDR3nt: TGCAGTGCTGCTCCGGGACAGGGACGCGGCGAGCAGTACTTC
v_gene: TRBV20-1
d_gene: TRBD1
j_gene: TRBJ2-7
abundance: many

CDR3aa: CASSPDSTDTQYF
CDR3nt: TGTGCCAGCAGCCCTGATAGCACAGATACGCAGTATTTT
v_gene: TRBV10-1
d_gene: NA
j_gene: TRBJ2-3
abundance: many

CDR3aa: CASSPDPGSTDTQYF
CDR3nt: TGTGCCAGCAGTCCTGACCCAGGAAGCACAGATACGCAGTATTTT
v_gene: TRBV27
d_gene: NA
j_gene: TRBJ2-3
abundance: many

CDR3aa: CASSLGQLLAGYTF
CDR3nt: TGTGCCAGCAGCCTGGGACAGCTGCTTGCTGGCTACACCTTC
v_gene: TRBV12-3/TRBV12-4
d_gene: TRBD1
j_gene: TRBJ1-2
abundance: many

CDR3aa: CSVLVRSDNEQFF
CDR3nt: TGCAGCGTTTTGGTCAGATCCGACAATGAGCAGTTCTTC
v_gene: TRBV29-1
d_gene: NA
j_gene: TRBJ2-1
abundance: many

CDR3aa: CASSEAGQGETEAFF
CDR3nt: TGTGCCAGCAGTGAAGCGGGACAGGGAGAAACTGAAGCTTTCTTT
v_gene: TRBV6-2/TRBV6-3
d_gene: TRBD1
j_gene: TRBJ1-1
abundance: many

CDR3aa: CAWSAGVDRELFF
CDR3nt: TGTGCCTGGAGTGCGGGAGTTGACCGGGAGCTGTTTTTT
v_gene: TRBV30
d_gene: NA
j_gene: TRBJ2-2
abundance: many

CDR3aa: CASSAMGLNTGELFF
CDR3nt: TGTGCCAGCAGTGCGATGGGACTGAACACCGGGGAGCTGTTTTTT
v_gene: TRBV6-1
d_gene: NA
j_gene: TRBJ2-2
abundance: many

CDR3aa: CASSRSSGGTDTQYF
CDR3nt: TGTGCCAGCAGCCGATCTAGCGGGGGCACAGATACGCAGTATTTT
v_gene: TRBV7-9
d_gene: TRBD2
j_gene: TRBJ2-3
abundance: NA

CDR3aa: CASSPWTSGSFEQFF
CDR3nt: TGCGCCAGCAGCCCCTGGACTAGCGGGAGTTTTGAGCAGTTCTTC
v_gene: TRBV5-1
d_gene: TRBD2
j_gene: TRBJ2-1
abundance: NA

CDR3aa: CASNSWVGGSYEQYF
CDR3nt: TGTGCCAGCAACTCATGGGTGGGGGGCTCCTACGAGCAGTACTTC
v_gene: TRBV7-9
d_gene: NA
j_gene: TRBJ2-7
abundance: many

CDR3aa: CSANPGGGGGNEQFF
CDR3nt: TGCAGTGCTAACCCCGGGGGGGGAGGGGGTAATGAGCAGTTCTTC
v_gene: TRBV20-1
d_gene: TRBD2
j_gene: TRBJ2-1
abundance: many

CDR3aa: CASSVGNTEAFF
CDR3nt: TGTGCCAGCAGTGTAGGTAACACTGAAGCTTTCTTT
v_gene: TRBV2
d_gene: NA
j_gene: TRBJ1-1
abundance: NA

CDR3aa: CASSSRSPLSRYEQYF
CDR3nt: TGTGCCAGCAGTTCACGGTCGCCGCTTTCCCGGTACGAGCAGTACTTC
v_gene: TRBV27
d_gene: NA
j_gene: TRBJ2-7
abundance: many

CDR3aa: CASSQVFPELAGVGETQYF
CDR3nt: TGTGCCAGCAGCCAAGTTTTCCCCGAACTAGCGGGAGTGGGAGAGACCCAGTACTTC
v_gene: TRBV3-1
d_gene: TRBD2
j_gene: TRBJ2-5
abundance: few

CDR3aa: CASSHDSTGAVYNEQFF
CDR3nt: TGTGCCAGCAGCCACGATTCGACAGGGGCGGTTTACAATGAGCAGTTCTTC
v_gene: TRBV13
d_gene: TRBD1
j_gene: TRBJ2-1
abundance: many

CDR3aa: CASSPVGHHEQYF
CDR3nt: TGTGCCAGCAGCCCGGTAGGGCACCACGAGCAGTACTTC
v_gene: TRBV5-6
d_gene: NA
j_gene: TRBJ2-7
abundance: NA

CDR3aa: CAIHGRGDRTDTQYF
CDR3nt: TGTGCCATCCACGGTCGAGGGGATCGCACAGATACGCAGTATTTT
v_gene: TRBV28
d_gene: NA
j_gene: TRBJ2-3
abundance: few

CDR3aa: CASSALRDASTDTQYF
CDR3nt: TGTGCCAGCAGTGCTCTCCGGGACGCCAGCACAGATACGCAGTATTTT
v_gene: TRBV12-3/TRBV12-4
d_gene: NA
j_gene: TRBJ2-3
abundance: many